The 18 T cell receptor beta chains in this list originate from one sample, sequenced in a study of blood T cell repertoires in COVID-19. Some clones are missing from TCRdb's copy, which holds only in-frame ones; the method was immunoSEQ multiplex PCR. Of over 95,000 clones in the sample, approximately 81% were seen once. The sample consisted of peripheral blood. These receptors originate from a man aged 45-60 years with acute or convalescent COVID-19.

The V call is TRBV11-2, the J call TRBJ2-3; the match to TRBD2 covers 10 bases. The V and J ends lost 5 bases and 5 bases, in that order; junction bases with no gene match: 13. Germline V gene lookup returns CDR1 SGHAT and CDR2 FQNNGV. The CDR3 runs to 17 residues. The CDR3 region is CASSNLLAGELKDTQYF. In DNA form, the CDR3 reads TGTGCCAGCAGCAACCTCCTAGCGGGGGAGCTTAAAGATACGCAGTATTTT.

This clone has just one count. One end of the junction fails to match germline, which may point to a read error. This chain uses TRBV5-1 with TRBJ2-1; TRBD2 matches 10 bases. CDR3 length: 16 amino acids. The germline V gene has CDR1 SGHRS and CDR2 YFSETQ. The chain's CDR3 is CASSLGPAGGPNEQFF. CDR3 bases: TGCGCCAGCAGTTTGGGTCCAGCGGGGGGGCCAAATGAGCAGTTCTTC. Variable domain in full (rest from reference TRBV5-1 and TRBJ2-1): KAGVTQTPRYLIKTRGQQVTLSCSPISGHRSVSWYQQTPGQGLQFLFEYFSETQRNKGNFPGRFSGRQFSNSRSEMNVSTLELGDSALYLCASSLGPAGGPNEQFFGPGTRLTVL.

This clone was seen more than once but under ten times. V is TRBV5-5 and J is TRBJ1-5; D remains unclear. The V gene lost 4 bases and the J gene lost 1 base, with 12 bases spanning the gap. CDR1 and CDR2 (germline): SGHKS, YYEKEE (reference sequence). This CDR3 has 15 amino acids. The CDR3 reads CASSLAGSSNQPQHF. CDR3 nucleotide sequence: TGTGCCAGCAGCCTGGCGGGATCAAGCAATCAGCCCCAGCATTTT.

The chain combines TRBV7-8 with TRBJ1-1; a weak D match, TRBD1 (5 bases). Germline values: CDR1 SGHVS, CDR2 FQNEAQ. This CDR3 contains 15 residues. V lost 1 base and J 6 bases, leaving 15 bases between the germline ends. CDR3 region: CASSLVGGGSSEAFF. The DNA of the CDR3 is TGTGCCAGCAGCTTAGTCGGGGGTGGTTCCTCTGAAGCTTTCTTT.

The J gene is TRBJ1-3, the V gene TRBV5-1; TRBD1 agrees at 11 bases. Germline trimming cut 4 bases from V and 3 bases from J; bases unmatched to any gene: 6. CDR3 length equals 16 residues. CDR1 SGHRS and CDR2 YFSETQ come from the germline V gene. In nucleotides, the CDR3 is TGCGCCAGCAGCACGGGACAGGGGGTATTTGGAAACACCATATATTTT. This codes for CASSTGQGVFGNTIYF.

This chain uses TRBV5-1 with TRBJ2-7, with D possibly matching TRBD1 (5 bases). The germline gives CDR1 SGHRS, CDR2 YFSETQ. This CDR3 spans 14 amino acids. V was shortened by 0 bases and J by 3 bases, with 10 bases between the two germline ends. The CDR3 loop is CASSLVPGHYEQYV. The CDR3 DNA follows: TGCGCCAGCAGCTTGGTGCCAGGGCACTACGAGCAGTACGTC.

The chain recombines TRBV10-3 with TRBJ1-2; weak D call: TRBD1 (6 bases). This CDR3 has 12 amino acids. V dropped 5 bases and J dropped 8 bases, with 12 bases sitting between them. The germline CDR1 and CDR2 sequences are ENHRY and SYGVKD. The CDR3 DNA sequence: TGTGCCATCAGTCGAAACAGGGACGGCTACACCTTC. It specifies CAISRNRDGYTF.

The V gene is TRBV14, the J gene TRBJ1-6; tentatively, D is TRBD1 (6 bases). V was shortened by 1 base and J by 2 bases, with 6 bases between the two germline ends. Germline V gene lookup returns CDR1 SGHDN and CDR2 FVKESK. The CDR3 consists of 15 residues. The chain's CDR3 is CASSQGQAYNSPLHF. Written as DNA, the CDR3 is TGTGCCAGCAGCCAAGGACAGGCCTATAATTCACCCCTCCACTTT.

This sequence joins TRBV29-1 and TRBJ1-2; TRBD1 might be the D (5 bases). The V gene's germline CDR1 is SQVTM and CDR2 ANQGSEA. This CDR3 contains 12 residues. V lost 3 bases, J lost 8 bases, and 13 bases lay in between. The CDR3 region has the DNA TGCAGCGTTGACTCCGGGGGAGGGGGCTACACCTTC. The encoded protein is CSVDSGGGGYTF.

This clone has just one count. V and J are TRBV5-6 and TRBJ2-2; 7 bases match TRBD1. This CDR3 is built from 16 residues. Germline trimming cut 7 bases from V and 2 bases from J; bases unmatched to any gene: 11. Looked up from germline, CDR1 is SGHDT and CDR2 is YYEEEE. This CDR3 is CASAYFGTDNTGELFF. The CDR3, as DNA: TGTGCCAGCGCCTATTTTGGGACAGACAACACCGGGGAGCTGTTTTTT.

The chain uses TRBV2 and TRBJ2-7, with 9 positions matching TRBD1. Germline CDR1 SNHLY, CDR2 FYNNEI. The ends lost 7 bases at V and 2 bases at J; junction bases unmatched: 9. The CDR3 is made up of 15 amino acids. CDR3 region: CASTWGQGPTYEQYF. The CDR3 DNA sequence: TGTGCCAGCACCTGGGGACAGGGCCCTACCTACGAGCAGTACTTC.

The rearrangement joins TRBV5-1 to TRBJ2-7; 10 nucleotides match TRBD2. V trimming: 0 bases; J trimming: 6 bases; junction bases outside the gene matches: 9. The CDR3 sequence is 16 residues long. Germline V gene sequence: CDR1 SGHRS, CDR2 YFSETQ. The CDR3 loop is CASSLAVASGGGEQYF. CDR3 DNA sequence: TGCGCCAGCAGCTTGGCCGTGGCTAGCGGGGGAGGCGAGCAGTACTTC. Full variable domain (missing parts from reference TRBV5-1 and TRBJ2-7): KAGVTQTPRYLIKTRGQQVTLSCSPISGHRSVSWYQQTPGQGLQFLFEYFSETQRNKGNFPGRFSGRQFSNSRSEMNVSTLELGDSALYLCASSLAVASGGGEQYFGPGTRLTVT.

This clone turned up a few times. The chain is built from TRBV3-1 (or the pseudogene TRBV3-2) and TRBJ2-2, with D hard to call. The germline V and J ends were trimmed by 1 base and 7 bases, with 16 bases remaining between them. The CDR3 runs 16 residues. CDR1 LGHDT and CDR2 YNNKEL come from the germline V gene (reference sequence). The CDR3 DNA is TGTGCCAGCAGCCAAGGCTCTCAACGAATCGGCGGGGAGCTGTTTTTT. This encodes CASSQGSQRIGGELFF.

The rearrangement links TRBV6-5 to TRBJ1-5, with a possible D match to TRBD1 (5 bases). The CDR3 is 12 amino acids. Deletions cut 6 bases from V and 4 bases from J, with 7 bases between. Germline V lookup: CDR1 MNHEY, CDR2 SVGAGI. CDR3 DNA: TGTGCCAGCAGCGCAGGGAATCAGCCCCAGCATTTT. Amino acid sequence: CASSAGNQPQHF.

For this clone: One junction end does not reproduce the germline sequence, and a read error may be involved. This chain connects TRBV7-9 to TRBJ2-2; tentatively, D is TRBD1 (6 bases). This CDR3 comprises 16 residues. From germline, CDR1 is SEHNR and CDR2 FQNEAQ (reference sequence). The DNA for the CDR3 is TGTGCCAGCAGTTTAGACTACAGGGAAGGTTCCGGGGAGCTGTTTTTT. As protein: CASSLDYREGSGELFF.

This clone was seen only once. The chain combines TRBV5-1 with TRBJ1-1, with 7 bases that match TRBD1. Looked up from germline, CDR1 is SGHRS and CDR2 is YFSETQ. The CDR3 runs 14 residues. The V gene end was trimmed by 1 base and the J gene end by 4 bases; junction bases not matched to a gene: 4. The CDR3 reads CASSLTGVGTEAFF. The CDR3 DNA is TGCGCCAGCAGCTTGACAGGGGTGGGCACTGAAGCTTTCTTT.

The J gene is TRBJ1-2, the V gene TRBV5-1; D not certain. The germline CDR1 and CDR2 sequences are SGHRS and YFSETQ. CDR3 length: 14 residues. Deletions cut 0 bases from V and 7 bases from J, with 13 bases between. The CDR3 DNA reads as TGCGCCAGCAGCTTGGCGGCAGGAGAGGGTGGCTACACCTTC. It specifies CASSLAAGEGGYTF.

The chain couples TRBV10-3 to TRBJ2-3, with 10 positions matching TRBD2. Germline V gene data show CDR1 as ENHRY and CDR2 as SYGVKD. The CDR3 totals 14 residues. The junction had 9 bases not matched to a gene; V was cut back by 9 bases and J by 6 bases. CDR3 bases: TGTGCCATTAGCCCAGCGGGGGGGCCCGATACGCAGTATTTT. It translates to CAISPAGGPDTQYF.